This T cell receptor (beta chain) was observed in a study of shared clonotypes between healthy human individuals. At the deep level, the assay was run. The protocol was immunoSEQ multiplex PCR, while the TCRdb copy is restricted to in-frame clones and leaves out a portion. The table includes about 730,000 clones, 72% detected once. CDR3 length equals 15 residues. The germline V gene encodes CDR1 MNHEY and CDR2 SMNVEV (reference sequence). V lost 6 bases to trimming and J lost 6 bases; unmatched junction nucleotides: 12. Specimen: memory CD4+ T cells sorted from blood. Subset of the sample: CD45RA-negative fraction. This chain uses TRBV27 with TRBJ2-3; TRBD2 matches 7 bases. This sequence was found in a woman between 25 and 40 years old in good health. CDR3 region: CASSPGRELRDTQYF. In DNA, the CDR3 is TGTGCCAGCAGCCCTGGGCGGGAGTTAAGGGATACGCAGTATTTT.